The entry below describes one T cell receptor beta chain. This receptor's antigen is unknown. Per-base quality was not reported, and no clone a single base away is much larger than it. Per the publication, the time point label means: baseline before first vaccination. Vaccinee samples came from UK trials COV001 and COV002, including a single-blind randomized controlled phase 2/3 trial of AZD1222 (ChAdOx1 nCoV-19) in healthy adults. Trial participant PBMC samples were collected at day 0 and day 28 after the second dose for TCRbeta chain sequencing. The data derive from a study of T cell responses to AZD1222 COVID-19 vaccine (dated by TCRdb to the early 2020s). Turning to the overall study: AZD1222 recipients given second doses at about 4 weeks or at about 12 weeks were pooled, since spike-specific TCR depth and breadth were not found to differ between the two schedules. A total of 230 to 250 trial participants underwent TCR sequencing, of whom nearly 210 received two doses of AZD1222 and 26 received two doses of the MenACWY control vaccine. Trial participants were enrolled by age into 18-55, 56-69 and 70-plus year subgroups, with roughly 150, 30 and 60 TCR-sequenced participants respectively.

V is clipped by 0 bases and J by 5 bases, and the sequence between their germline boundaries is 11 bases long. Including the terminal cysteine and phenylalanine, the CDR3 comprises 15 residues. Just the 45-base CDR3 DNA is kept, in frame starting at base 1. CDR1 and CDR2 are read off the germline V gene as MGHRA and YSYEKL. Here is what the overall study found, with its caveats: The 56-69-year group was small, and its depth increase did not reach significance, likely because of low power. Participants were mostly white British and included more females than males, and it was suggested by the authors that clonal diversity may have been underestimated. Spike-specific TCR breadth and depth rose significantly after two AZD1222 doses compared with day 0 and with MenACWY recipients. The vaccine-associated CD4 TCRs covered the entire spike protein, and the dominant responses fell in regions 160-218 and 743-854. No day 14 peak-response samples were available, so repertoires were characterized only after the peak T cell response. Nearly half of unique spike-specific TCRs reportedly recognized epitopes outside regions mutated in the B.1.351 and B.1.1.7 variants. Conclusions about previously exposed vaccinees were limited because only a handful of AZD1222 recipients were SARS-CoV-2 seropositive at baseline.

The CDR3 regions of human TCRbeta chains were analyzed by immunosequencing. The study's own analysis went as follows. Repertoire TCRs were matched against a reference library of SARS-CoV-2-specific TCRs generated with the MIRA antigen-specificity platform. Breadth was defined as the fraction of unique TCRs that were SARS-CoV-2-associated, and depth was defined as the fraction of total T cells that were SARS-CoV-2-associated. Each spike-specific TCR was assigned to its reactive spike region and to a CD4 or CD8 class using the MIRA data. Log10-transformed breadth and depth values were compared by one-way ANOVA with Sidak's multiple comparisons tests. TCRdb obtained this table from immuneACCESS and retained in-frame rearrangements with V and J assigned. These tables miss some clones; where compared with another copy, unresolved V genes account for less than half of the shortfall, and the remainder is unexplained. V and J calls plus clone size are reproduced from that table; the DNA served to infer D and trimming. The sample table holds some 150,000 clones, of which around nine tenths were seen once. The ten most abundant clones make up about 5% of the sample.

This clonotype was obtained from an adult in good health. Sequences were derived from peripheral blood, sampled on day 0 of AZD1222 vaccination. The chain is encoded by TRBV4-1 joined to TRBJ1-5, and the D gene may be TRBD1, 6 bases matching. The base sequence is TGCGCCAGCAGCCAAGATGGACAGCGACATCAGCCCCAGCATTTT. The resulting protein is CASSQDGQRHQPQHF.